The text below deals with one TCR beta chain. Its specificity is not known. The source of the sample is a study of T cell responses to AZD1222 COVID-19 vaccine. Repertoires were generated with immunoSEQ multiplex PCR, while TCRdb's copy carries only in-frame clones and drops some. The data show some 180,000 clones, with 87% seen just once and less than 1.3% held by the top ten. Study observations and caveats: At baseline, just 6 or 7 AZD1222 recipients tested seropositive.

V dropped 3 bases and J dropped 8 bases, with 11 bases sitting between them. CDR3 length equals 12 residues. CDR1 is SGDLS, CDR2 YYNGEE, per germline. This clonotype was obtained from an adult who received the AZD1222 COVID-19 vaccine. The chain links TRBV9 to TRBJ1-2; D is perhaps TRBD1 (6 bases). The specimen was peripheral blood, collected 28 days after the second AZD1222 dose. The CDR3 region has the DNA TGTGCCAGCAGCGGACAGGTTGGCGGCTACACCTTC. Translated: CASSGQVGGYTF.